The 22 T cell receptor beta chains reported below all come from one sample, sequenced in a study of neoadjuvant anti-PD-1 for oral cavity cancer. Assay: immunoSEQ multiplex PCR; the TCRdb copy retains only in-frame clones and omits some. The sample lists fewer than 35,000 clones; roughly 89% were seen once. The material sequenced was PBMCs, taken before nivolumab (anti-PD-1) treatment. The receptors here all came from a person aged 40 to 85 with oral cavity squamous cell carcinoma.

This clone was observed a handful of times. DNA for the CDR3: TGTGCCAGCAGCTTGGGACAGGGGGATGGCTACACCTTC. It is translated as CASSLGQGDGYTF. The chain is built from TRBV7-2 and TRBJ1-2, with TRBD1 identical over 11 bases. The junction had 0 bases not matched to a gene; V was cut back by 3 bases and J by 6 bases. Per germline, CDR1 SGHTA and CDR2 FQGNSA. This CDR3 contains 13 residues.

The chain joins TRBV6-1 to TRBJ2-2, with 7 bases identical to TRBD2. V lost 4 bases and J lost 7; bases outside the gene matches: 3. Germline V gene sequence: CDR1 MNHNS, CDR2 SASEGT. CDR3 length: 13 residues. CDR3: CASSGLAGGELFF. The CDR3 DNA reads TGTGCCAGCAGTGGACTAGCCGGCGGGGAGCTGTTTTTT.

The chain carries TRBV5-8 and TRBJ2-7; the match to TRBD1 covers 7 bases. Germline V gene data show CDR1 as SGHTS and CDR2 as YDEGEE. The ends lost 4 bases at V and 6 bases at J; junction bases unmatched: 4. This CDR3 has 12 residues. The DNA of the CDR3 is TGTGCCAGCAGCCCGCACAGGGGCGAGCAGTACTTC. Translating it yields CASSPHRGEQYF.

The chain has TRBV11-2 and TRBJ1-2; D unclear. V dropped 0 bases and J dropped 6 bases, with 14 bases sitting between them. The CDR3 covers 15 residues. Per germline, CDR1 SGHAT and CDR2 FQNNGV. The CDR3 reads CASSLDRGQVNGYTF. The CDR3 bases are TGTGCCAGCAGCTTAGATCGCGGGCAGGTGAATGGCTACACCTTC.

This sequence joins TRBV5-1 and TRBJ2-3; 8 nucleotides match TRBD2. The germline CDR1 and CDR2 sequences are SGHRS and YFSETQ. The trim removed 3 bases at V and 0 bases at J, leaving 12 bases unmatched. This CDR3 is built from 18 residues. The CDR3 DNA sequence: TGCGCCAGCAGCTCCCGCCTACTAGCGGTCCTTAGCACAGATACGCAGTATTTT. Its translation: CASSSRLLAVLSTDTQYF.

This chain connects TRBV10-3 to TRBJ2-7; TRBD2 agrees at 14 bases. The CDR3 has 17 residues. From germline, CDR1 is ENHRY and CDR2 SYGVKD. V dropped 2 bases and J dropped 5; count of bases not matched to a gene: 8. CDR3 loop: CAISETRTSGGMDEQYF. CDR3 coding DNA: TGTGCCATCAGTGAGACCCGGACTAGCGGGGGGATGGACGAGCAGTACTTC.

CDR3 protein: CASSTLGAGVDEKLFF. CDR3 in DNA: TGCGCCAGCAGTACACTAGGGGCGGGAGTTGATGAAAAACTGTTTTTT. The gene calls are TRBV4-1 and TRBJ1-4; D perhaps matches TRBD1 (5 bases). V was pared by 6 bases and J by 6 bases, with 20 bases between. Germline V gives CDR1 MGHRA, CDR2 YSYEKL. The CDR3 is 16 residues long.

The CDR3 region is CASRRRDRRYEQYF. The CDR3 DNA reads TGTGCCAGCCGCCGCCGGGACAGAAGGTACGAGCAGTACTTC. The rearrangement joins TRBV6-5 to TRBJ2-7; 7 bases align to TRBD1. V gave up 8 bases and J gave up 4 bases; unmatched junction bases: 11. Germline lookup yields CDR1 MNHEY and CDR2 SVGAGI. The CDR3 totals 14 residues.

The chain links TRBV29-1 to TRBJ2-5; 11 bases match TRBD2. Trimming took 1 base from V and 6 from J; bases not matched to a gene: 22. Germline V gene lookup returns CDR1 SQVTM and CDR2 ANQGSEA. The CDR3 sequence is 20 residues long. DNA for the CDR3: TGCAGCGTTGAAGGGCTAGCGGGGGGAATTCGCGAGAGCGTTAGAAAGACCCAGTACTTC. Translation gives CSVEGLAGGIRESVRKTQYF.

The chain couples TRBV5-1 to TRBJ2-7, with 9 bases fitting TRBD1. The germline CDR1 and CDR2 sequences are SGHRS and YFSETQ. This CDR3 is built from 16 residues. With V trimmed by 4 bases and J by 5 bases, 13 bases remained unmatched. CDR3 residues: CASSLGGQGSRNEQYF. The CDR3 nucleotides read TGCGCCAGCAGCCTGGGGGGACAGGGATCGAGGAACGAGCAGTACTTC.

The chain joins TRBV7-3 to TRBJ2-1; D assignment may be TRBD1 or TRBD2 (5 bases each). V dropped 5 bases and J dropped 12 bases, with 17 bases sitting between them. The germline V gene has CDR1 SGHTA and CDR2 FQGTGA. The CDR3 length is 13 residues. The CDR3 nucleotides read TGTGCCAGCAGCCCTGGGACCGCCTTACGGCAGTTCTTC. Its translation: CASSPGTALRQFF.

V gene TRBV5-4 combines with J gene TRBJ1-1, with a possible D match to TRBD1 (6 bases). Between the trimmed V and J ends, which lost 4 bases and 5 bases, there was a span of 15 bases. The CDR3 consists of 14 residues. Germline loops: CDR1 SGHNT, CDR2 YYREEE (reference sequence). The CDR3, as DNA: TGTGCCAGCAGCCCTAACAGGGTACGGACTGAAGCTTTCTTT. It yields the protein CASSPNRVRTEAFF.

The V call is TRBV6-1, the J call TRBJ1-2, with TRBD1 as a possible D gene (6 bases). Trimming took off 0 bases at V and 5 bases at J, with 16 bases between the two ends. CDR1 and CDR2 (germline): MNHNS, SASEGT. This CDR3 has 16 amino acids. The CDR3 nucleotides read TGTGCCAGCAGTGAAGCGCTTCAGGGGCGATATTATGGCTACACCTTC. Protein product: CASSEALQGRYYGYTF.

The chain couples TRBV7-6 to TRBJ2-1; 10 bases line up with TRBD2. The CDR3 sequence is 19 residues long. V lost 3 bases, J lost 7 bases, and 18 bases stayed unmatched. The V gene's germline CDR1 is SGHVS and CDR2 FNYEAQ. CDR3 DNA: TGTGCCAGCAGCTTCTATAGCGGGGGGACGACCAGGACGAATAATGAGCAGTTCTTC. Protein sequence: CASSFYSGGTTRTNNEQFF.

The chain employs TRBV12-5 and TRBJ2-2, with 14 bases matching TRBD2. Trimming cost V 4 bases and J 5 bases; bases outside gene matches: 3. The CDR3 covers 16 residues. From germline, CDR1 is LGHNT and CDR2 FRNRAP. The CDR3: CASGSGLAGGTGELFF. CDR3 DNA sequence: TGTGCTAGTGGTTCAGGACTAGCGGGGGGAACCGGGGAGCTGTTTTTT.

The genes are TRBV6-6 and TRBJ1-2, with a weak D call TRBD1 (5 bases). The CDR3 has 14 residues. Looked up from germline, CDR1 is MNHNY and CDR2 is SVGAGI (reference sequence). V lost 6 bases, J lost 7 bases, and 18 bases lay in between. The CDR3 coding sequence is TGTGCCAGCAGACCCTCGATGACCAGGGCTGGCTACACCTTC. This translates into CASRPSMTRAGYTF.

The J gene is TRBJ2-1, the V gene TRBV15, with D perhaps matching TRBD1 (5 bases). This CDR3 region has 15 residues. Trimming left V 1 base short and J 6 bases short, with 13 bases between. Germline V lookup: CDR1 LNHNV, CDR2 YYDKDF (reference sequence). CDR3 coding DNA: TGTGCCACCAGCAGAGGTCAGGGTTGGGGCAATGAGCAGTTCTTC. Its translation is CATSRGQGWGNEQFF. Based on the CDR3 plus reference TRBV15 and TRBJ2-1, the full variable domain is DAMVIQNPRYQVTQFGKPVTLSCSQTLNHNVMYWYQQKSSQAPKLLFHYYDKDFNNEADTPDNFQSRRPNTSFCFLDIRSPGLGDTAMYLCATSRGQGWGNEQFFGPGTRLTVL.

Only a few counts were recorded for this clone. V and J are TRBV5-1 and TRBJ2-7; either TRBD1 or TRBD2 may supply D (5 bases each). The ends were cut back, 0 bases at V and 2 bases at J, with 6 bases in the middle. CDR1 is SGHRS and CDR2 is YFSETQ in the germline V gene. CDR3 length: 13 amino acids. This CDR3 is CASSLGGTYEQYF. CDR3 DNA: TGCGCCAGCAGCTTGGGGGGGACCTACGAGCAGTACTTC.

This clone has only one observation. The V call is TRBV9, the J call TRBJ1-4, with D possibly matching TRBD1 (6 bases). The CDR3 is 14 amino acids. Germline CDR1 reads SGDLS; CDR2 reads YYNGEE. With 4 bases removed from V and 8 bases from J, the gap between germline ends came to 15 bases. CDR3 residues: CASSFSGAGEKLFF. CDR3 nucleotides: TGTGCCAGCAGCTTTTCAGGGGCGGGGGAAAAACTGTTTTTT.

The J gene is TRBJ2-2, the V gene TRBV19; maybe TRBD1 (8 bases). V was trimmed by 6 bases and J by 4 bases, leaving 15 bases between them. The CDR3 covers 15 residues. The germline CDR1 and CDR2 sequences are LNHDA and SQIVND (reference sequence). The CDR3 spells CASRAGQAFTGELFF. The CDR3 DNA reads as TGTGCCAGTAGAGCGGGACAGGCGTTCACCGGGGAGCTGTTTTTT. Variable domain in full (rest from reference TRBV19 and TRBJ2-2): DGGITQSPKYLFRKEGQNVTLSCEQNLNHDAMYWYRQDPGQGLRLIYYSQIVNDFQKGDIAEGYSVSREKKESFPLTVTSAQKNPTAFYLCASRAGQAFTGELFFGEGSRLTVL.

This sequence joins TRBV6-6 and TRBJ2-7; D gene unclear. The CDR3 length is 14 residues. Germline lookup yields CDR1 MNHNY and CDR2 SVGAGI (reference sequence). The ends were cut back, 0 bases at V and 3 bases at J, with 9 bases in the middle. CDR3 region: CASSYSLIGYEQYF. The CDR3, as DNA: TGTGCCAGCAGTTACTCCCTCATTGGCTACGAGCAGTACTTC.

This chain connects TRBV5-5 to TRBJ1-2, with D unclear. V was clipped by 1 base and J by 2 bases, with 15 bases between them. The CDR3 contains 16 residues. CDR1 SGHKS and CDR2 YYEKEE come from the germline V gene (reference sequence). CDR3 sequence: CASSLRARPKNYGYTF. CDR3 DNA sequence: TGTGCCAGCAGCTTGAGGGCAAGGCCCAAAAACTATGGCTACACCTTC.